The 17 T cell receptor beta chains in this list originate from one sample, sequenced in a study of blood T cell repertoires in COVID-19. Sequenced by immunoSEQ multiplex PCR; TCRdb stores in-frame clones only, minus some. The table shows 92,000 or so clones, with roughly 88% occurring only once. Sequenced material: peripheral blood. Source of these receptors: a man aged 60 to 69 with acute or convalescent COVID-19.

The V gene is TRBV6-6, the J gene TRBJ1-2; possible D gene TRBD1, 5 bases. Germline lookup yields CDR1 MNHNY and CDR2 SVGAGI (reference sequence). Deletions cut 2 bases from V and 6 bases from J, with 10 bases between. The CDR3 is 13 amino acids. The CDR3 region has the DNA TGTGCCAGCAGTTACGGGGGGGTTGATGGCTACACCTTC. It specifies CASSYGGVDGYTF.

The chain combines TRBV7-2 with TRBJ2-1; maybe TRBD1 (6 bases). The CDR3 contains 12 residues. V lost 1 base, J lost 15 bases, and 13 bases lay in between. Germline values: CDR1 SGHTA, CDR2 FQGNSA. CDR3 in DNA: TGTGCCAGCAGCTTAGACAGGGCCCGTTTGTTCTTC. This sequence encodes CASSLDRARLFF. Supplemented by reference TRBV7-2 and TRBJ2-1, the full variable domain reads GAGVSQSPSNKVTEKGKDVELRCDPISGHTALYWYRQSLGQGLEFLIYFQGNSAPDKSGLPSDRFSAERTGGSVSTLTIQRTQQEDSAVYLCASSLDRARLFFGPGTRLTVL.

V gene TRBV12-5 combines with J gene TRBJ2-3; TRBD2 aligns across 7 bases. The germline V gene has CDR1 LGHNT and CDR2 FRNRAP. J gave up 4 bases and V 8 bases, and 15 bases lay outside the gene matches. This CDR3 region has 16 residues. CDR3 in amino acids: CASLGVGSGVADTQYF. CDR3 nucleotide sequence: TGTGCTAGTCTGGGGGTAGGCAGCGGGGTGGCAGATACGCAGTATTTT.

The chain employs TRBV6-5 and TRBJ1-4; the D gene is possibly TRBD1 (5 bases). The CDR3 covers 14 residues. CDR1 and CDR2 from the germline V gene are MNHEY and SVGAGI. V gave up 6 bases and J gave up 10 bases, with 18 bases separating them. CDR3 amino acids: CASRGLQGGGKLFF. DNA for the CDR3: TGTGCCAGCAGGGGGTTGCAGGGAGGTGGAAAACTGTTTTTT.

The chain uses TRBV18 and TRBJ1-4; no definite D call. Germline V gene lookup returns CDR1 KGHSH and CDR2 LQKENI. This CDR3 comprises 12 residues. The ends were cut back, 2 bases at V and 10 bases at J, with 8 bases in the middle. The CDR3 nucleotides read TGTGCCAGCTCACCAAGTGAGGGAAAACTGTTTTTT. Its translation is CASSPSEGKLFF.

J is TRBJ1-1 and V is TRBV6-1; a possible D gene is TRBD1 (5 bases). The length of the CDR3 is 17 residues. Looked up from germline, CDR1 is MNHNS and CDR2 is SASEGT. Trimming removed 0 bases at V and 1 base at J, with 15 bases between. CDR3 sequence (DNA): TGTGCCAGCAGTGAAGCGATAGTTGCCAGGGCGAACACTGAAGCTTTCTTT. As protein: CASSEAIVARANTEAFF.

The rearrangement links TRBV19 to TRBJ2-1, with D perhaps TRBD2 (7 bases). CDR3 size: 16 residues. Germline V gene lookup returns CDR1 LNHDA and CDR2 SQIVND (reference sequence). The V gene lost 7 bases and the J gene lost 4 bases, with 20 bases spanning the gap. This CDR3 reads CASIGGWGGLYNEQFF. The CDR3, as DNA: TGTGCCAGTATAGGTGGTTGGGGGGGCCTGTACAATGAGCAGTTCTTC.

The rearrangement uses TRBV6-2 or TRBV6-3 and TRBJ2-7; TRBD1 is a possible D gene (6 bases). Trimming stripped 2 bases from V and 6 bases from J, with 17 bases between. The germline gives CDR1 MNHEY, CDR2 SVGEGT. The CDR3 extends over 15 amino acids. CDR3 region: CASSYVAGVSGEQYF. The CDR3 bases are TGTGCCAGCAGTTACGTGGCAGGGGTTTCTGGCGAGCAGTACTTC.

The CDR3: CASREGVSYNEQFF. The CDR3, as DNA: TGTGCCAGCCGAGAGGGAGTGTCCTACAATGAGCAGTTCTTC. V and J are TRBV7-2 and TRBJ2-1; D is possibly TRBD2 (5 bases). Trimming stripped 8 bases from V and 1 base from J, with 12 bases between. The CDR3 loop spans 14 amino acids. Germline CDR1 and CDR2: SGHTA and FQGNSA.

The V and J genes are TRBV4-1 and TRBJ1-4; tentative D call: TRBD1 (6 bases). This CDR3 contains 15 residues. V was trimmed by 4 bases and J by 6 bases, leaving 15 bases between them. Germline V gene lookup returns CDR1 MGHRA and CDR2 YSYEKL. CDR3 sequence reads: CASSLRPGGDEKLFF. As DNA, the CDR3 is TGCGCCAGCAGCCTGAGACCTGGGGGCGATGAAAAACTGTTTTTT.

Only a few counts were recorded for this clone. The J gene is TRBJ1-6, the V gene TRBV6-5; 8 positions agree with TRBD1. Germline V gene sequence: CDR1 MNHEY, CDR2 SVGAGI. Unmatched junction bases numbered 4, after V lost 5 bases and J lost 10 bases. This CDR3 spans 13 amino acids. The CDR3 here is CASSPDRGSPLHF. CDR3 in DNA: TGTGCCAGCAGTCCTGACAGGGGCTCACCCCTCCACTTT.

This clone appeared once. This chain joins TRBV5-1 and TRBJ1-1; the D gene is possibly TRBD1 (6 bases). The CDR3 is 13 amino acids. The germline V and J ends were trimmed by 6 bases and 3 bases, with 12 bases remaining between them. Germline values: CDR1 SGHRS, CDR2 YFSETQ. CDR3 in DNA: TGCGCCAGCACCATGGACAGATACACTGAAGCTTTCTTT. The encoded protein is CASTMDRYTEAFF.

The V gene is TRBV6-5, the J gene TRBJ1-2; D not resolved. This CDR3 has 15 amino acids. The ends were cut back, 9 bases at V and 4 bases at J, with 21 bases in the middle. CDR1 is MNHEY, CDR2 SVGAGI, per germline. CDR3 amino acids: CASTDPRVHLYGYTF. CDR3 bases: TGTGCCAGTACTGACCCCCGGGTACACCTCTATGGCTACACCTTC.

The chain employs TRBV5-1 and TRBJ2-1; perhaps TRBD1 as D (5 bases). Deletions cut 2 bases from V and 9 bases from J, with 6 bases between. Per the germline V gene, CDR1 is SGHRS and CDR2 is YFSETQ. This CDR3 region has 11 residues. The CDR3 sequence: CASSFRGEQFF. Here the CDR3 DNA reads TGCGCCAGCAGCTTTAGGGGTGAGCAGTTCTTC.

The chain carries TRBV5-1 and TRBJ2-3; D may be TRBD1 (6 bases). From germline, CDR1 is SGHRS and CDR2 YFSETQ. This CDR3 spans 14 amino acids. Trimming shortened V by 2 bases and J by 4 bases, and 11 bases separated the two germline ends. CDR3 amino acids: CASSFEGGADTQYF. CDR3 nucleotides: TGCGCCAGCAGCTTCGAAGGGGGAGCAGATACGCAGTATTTT.

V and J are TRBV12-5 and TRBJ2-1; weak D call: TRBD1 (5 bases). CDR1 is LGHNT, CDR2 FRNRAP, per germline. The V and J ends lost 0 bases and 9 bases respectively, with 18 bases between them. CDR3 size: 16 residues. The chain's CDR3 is CASGLVIGATSGEQFF. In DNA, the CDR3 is TGTGCTAGTGGTTTGGTAATAGGGGCAACCTCGGGTGAGCAGTTCTTC.

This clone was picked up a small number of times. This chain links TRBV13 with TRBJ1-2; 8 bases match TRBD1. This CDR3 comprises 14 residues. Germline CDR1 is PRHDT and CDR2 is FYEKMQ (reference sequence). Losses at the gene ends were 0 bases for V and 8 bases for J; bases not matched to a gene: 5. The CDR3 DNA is TGTGCCAGCAGCTTAGGGACAGGGGCGCGGGGCTACACCTTC. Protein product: CASSLGTGARGYTF. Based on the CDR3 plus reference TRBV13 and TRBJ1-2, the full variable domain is AAGVIQSPRHLIKEKRETATLKCYPIPRHDTVYWYQQGPGQDPQFLISFYEKMQSDKGSIPDRFSAQQFSDYHSELNMSSLELGDSALYFCASSLGTGARGYTFGSGTRLTVV.